A single sample is the source of the 28 T cell receptor beta chains below, sequenced in a study of shared clonotypes between healthy human individuals. Profiled with immunoSEQ multiplex PCR; TCRdb holds only in-frame clones, not every one. This table has 400,000 to 600,000 clones, about 96% appearing once. The sequencing sample was made of naive CD4+ T cells sorted from blood. Subset defined: CD45RA+ positively selected. The receptors shown here come from a woman in her 30s in good health.

The chain recombines TRBV7-8 with TRBJ2-1; 8 nucleotides agree with TRBD1. This CDR3 is built from 13 residues. J was trimmed by 6 bases and V by 5 bases; bases with no gene match: 3. Germline CDR1 and CDR2: SGHVS and FQNEAQ. For the CDR3, the DNA is TGTGCCAGCAGCCAAGACAGGGGCAATGAGCAGTTCTTC. This codes for CASSQDRGNEQFF.

This clone was recorded once. The chain carries TRBV6-5 and TRBJ1-1; possibly TRBD1 for D (5 bases). The ends were cut back, 7 bases at V and 5 bases at J, with 17 bases in the middle. The CDR3 runs 14 residues. Germline-derived CDR1 and CDR2 are MNHEY and SVGAGI. DNA of the CDR3: TGTGCCAGCACCTCGACAGTATTAAGAACTGAAGCTTTCTTT. Its translation: CASTSTVLRTEAFF.

The chain combines TRBV5-4 with TRBJ2-2; D uncertain. V shed 0 bases and J shed 0 bases, with 9 bases lying between them. In germline, CDR1 is SGHNT, CDR2 YYREEE (reference sequence). This CDR3 comprises 16 residues. The CDR3 bases are TGTGCCAGCAGCTTGGAGGCTACTCCGAACACCGGGGAGCTGTTTTTT. Protein: CASSLEATPNTGELFF. Variable domain in full (rest from reference TRBV5-4 and TRBJ2-2): ETGVTQSPTHLIKTRGQQVTLRCSSQSGHNTVSWYQQALGQGPQFIFQYYREEENGRGNFPPRFSGLQFPNYSSELNVNALELDDSALYLCASSLEATPNTGELFFGEGSRLTVL.

The rearrangement joins TRBV15 to TRBJ1-6; a weak D match, TRBD1 (5 bases). The CDR3 consists of 16 residues. CDR1 LNHNV and CDR2 YYDKDF come from the germline V gene (reference sequence). The V and J ends lost 0 bases and 7 bases respectively, with 13 bases between them. The CDR3 DNA is TGTGCCACCAGCAGAGATCGTACTCAGGGAAATTCACCCCTCCACTTT. Amino acid sequence: CATSRDRTQGNSPLHF.

The chain employs TRBV29-1 and TRBJ2-3; TRBD2 matches at 9 bases. Unmatched junction bases numbered 9, after V lost 7 bases and J lost 4 bases. Germline values: CDR1 SQVTM, CDR2 ANQGSEA. This CDR3 has 14 amino acids. This CDR3 reads CSAERAGGADTQYF. CDR3 in DNA: TGCAGCGCCGAGCGGGCGGGAGGGGCAGATACGCAGTATTTT.

The V call is TRBV20-1, the J call TRBJ2-5; D remains ambiguous. The J call may be wrong; the DNA end is better matched by TRBJ2-7. The CDR3 runs to 10 residues. From germline, CDR1 is DFQATT and CDR2 SNEGSKA (reference sequence). CDR3 protein: CSATYREQYF. CDR3 nucleotide sequence: TGCAGTGCTACGTACCGCGAGCAGTACTTC.

The rearrangement uses TRBV28 and TRBJ2-7, with D hard to call. V lost 7 bases to trimming and J lost 1 base, with 11 bases between them. The CDR3 covers 13 residues. Germline V lookup: CDR1 MDHEN, CDR2 SYDVKM. The CDR3 protein is CASKPVGSYEQYF. CDR3 in DNA: TGTGCCAGCAAACCCGTTGGGTCCTACGAGCAGTACTTC.

The CDR3 is CASSPRDRGSNYGYTF. In DNA, the CDR3 is TGCGCCAGCAGCCCACGGGACAGGGGATCAAACTATGGCTACACCTTC. V gene TRBV5-1 combines with J gene TRBJ1-2, with 10 bases lining up with TRBD1. Germline V gene data show CDR1 as SGHRS and CDR2 as YFSETQ. V was pared by 4 bases and J by 2 bases, with 8 bases of the junction left unmatched. CDR3 size: 16 residues.

This clone has only a few counts. The chain is built from TRBV2 and TRBJ1-2, with D hard to call. The germline gives CDR1 SNHLY, CDR2 FYNNEI. Trimming left V 1 base short and J 7 bases short, with 7 bases between. The CDR3 runs 12 residues. In nucleotides, the CDR3 is TGTGCCAGCAGTGAAGGTCAGACTGGCTACACCTTC. Translating gives CASSEGQTGYTF. Looking up the rest from reference TRBV2 and TRBJ1-2 gives the full variable domain: EPEVTQTPSHQVTQMGQEVILRCVPISNHLYFYWYRQILGQKVEFLVSFYNNEISEKSEIFDDQFSVERPDGSNFTLKIRSTKLEDSAMYFCASSEGQTGYTFGSGTRLTVV.

This clone has a single count. The chain recombines TRBV2 with TRBJ2-6, with TRBD1 matching 11 bases. Germline lookup yields CDR1 SNHLY and CDR2 FYNNEI. This CDR3 comprises 17 residues. J gave up 4 bases and V 5 bases, and 7 bases lay outside the gene matches. The CDR3 loop is CASSFGQGATGANVLTF. CDR3 coding DNA: TGTGCCAGCAGTTTTGGACAGGGGGCGACAGGGGCCAACGTCCTGACTTTC.

This chain links TRBV2 with TRBJ2-7; 9 positions match TRBD1. V lost 3 bases to trimming and J lost 2 bases; unmatched junction nucleotides: 8. From germline, CDR1 is SNHLY and CDR2 FYNNEI. CDR3 length equals 16 residues. In nucleotides, the CDR3 is TGTGCCAGCAGTGAGTGGGACAGGGAGGACCCCTACGAGCAGTACTTC. Its translation is CASSEWDREDPYEQYF.

The chain combines TRBV10-2 with TRBJ1-3; TRBD1 might be the D (6 bases). The germline gives CDR1 WSHSY, CDR2 SAAADI. V gave up 3 bases and J gave up 3 bases, with 15 bases separating them. The CDR3 runs to 16 residues. CDR3 amino acids: CASSDPNRADGNTIYF. The CDR3 nucleotides read TGCGCCAGCAGTGACCCTAACAGGGCTGATGGAAACACCATATATTTT.

The chain links TRBV11-2 to TRBJ2-5; D unclear. Trimming cost V 3 bases and J 1 base, with 6 bases left between them. Germline V gives CDR1 SGHAT, CDR2 FQNNGV. CDR3 length: 13 residues. The DNA of the CDR3 is TGTGCCAGCAGCTTCTTGGGCCAAGAGACCCAGTACTTC. It is translated as CASSFLGQETQYF.

V is TRBV14 and J is TRBJ2-1; D not certain. This CDR3 is built from 14 residues. V was clipped by 5 bases and J by 5 bases, with 13 bases between them. Per the germline V gene, CDR1 is SGHDN and CDR2 is FVKESK. The CDR3 DNA reads as TGTGCCAGCAGCAGAACGGGCAGAAACAATGAGCAGTTCTTC. Translation: CASSRTGRNNEQFF.

Details on this clone: The same CDR3 also results from other DNA sequences found in this sample. V is TRBV28 and J is TRBJ1-2; TRBD1 matches 7 bases. This CDR3 has 14 amino acids. V lost 6 bases and J lost 3; bases outside the gene matches: 7. Germline CDR1 MDHEN, CDR2 SYDVKM. CDR3 loop: CASRRQGSDYGYTF. The CDR3 region has the DNA TGTGCCAGCAGAAGACAGGGTTCAGACTATGGCTACACCTTC.

V and J are TRBV18 and TRBJ2-3; 9 nucleotides line up with TRBD1. Germline CDR1 KGHSH, CDR2 LQKENI. Unmatched junction bases numbered 1, after V lost 1 base and J lost 2 bases. The CDR3 has 15 residues. In DNA form, the CDR3 reads TGTGCCAGCTCACCACGGGACAGGGTCACAGATACGCAGTATTTT. Its translation: CASSPRDRVTDTQYF. The complete variable domain, with remaining parts taken from reference TRBV18 and TRBJ2-3, reads NAGVMQNPRHLVRRRGQEARLRCSPMKGHSHVYWYRQLPEEGLKFMVYLQKENIIDESGMPKERFSAEFPKEGPSILRIQQVVRGDSAAYFCASSPRDRVTDTQYFGPGTRLTVL.

The J gene is TRBJ2-7, the V gene TRBV28; D possibly corresponds to TRBD1 (6 bases). Trimming took off 8 bases at V and 2 bases at J, with 13 bases between the two ends. The CDR3 runs 13 residues. Germline CDR1 and CDR2: MDHEN and SYDVKM. CDR3 DNA: TGTGCCAGCCACGGGACATCTCCCTACGAGCAGTACTTC. This codes for CASHGTSPYEQYF.

The chain recombines TRBV29-1 with TRBJ2-1; possibly TRBD2 for D (5 bases). The CDR3 spans 16 residues. Germline V gives CDR1 SQVTM, CDR2 ANQGSEA. V was pared by 4 bases and J by 0 bases, with 16 bases between. The CDR3 DNA reads TGCAGCGTTGTTCCGGGAACCTCGAGCTCCTACAATGAGCAGTTCTTC. Its protein product is CSVVPGTSSSYNEQFF.

V usage is TRBV10-3 and J usage is TRBJ2-1; D is undetermined. Deletions cut 0 bases from V and 8 bases from J, with 8 bases between. Per germline, CDR1 ENHRY and CDR2 SYGVKD. This CDR3 comprises 13 residues. The CDR3 loop is CAISESMGYEQFF. CDR3 in DNA: TGTGCCATCAGTGAGTCCATGGGCTATGAGCAGTTCTTC.

The chain joins TRBV11-2 to TRBJ2-5, with 8 bases matching TRBD2. The J segment lost 2 bases and the V segment lost 5 bases, leaving 7 bases of the junction unmatched. The CDR3 totals 15 residues. Germline CDR1 and CDR2: SGHAT and FQNNGV. In DNA form, the CDR3 reads TGTGCCAGCAGCCGGGCCAGCGGGGGACAAGAGACCCAGTACTTC. Its translation is CASSRASGGQETQYF.

Here the CDR3 reads CASSSLLNTGELFF. DNA for the CDR3: TGTGCCAGCAGTTCCCTACTGAACACCGGGGAGCTGTTTTTT. The gene calls are TRBV6-5 and TRBJ2-2; no reliable D call. The CDR3 loop spans 14 amino acids. CDR1 is MNHEY and CDR2 is SVGAGI in the germline V gene. Between the trimmed V and J ends, which lost 4 bases and 1 base, there was a span of 7 bases.

This rearrangement joins TRBV10-2 to TRBJ2-7; TRBD2 agrees at 10 bases. The CDR3 has 14 residues. Trimming at V came to 6 bases and at J to 5 bases, leaving 7 bases not matched to a gene. CDR1 WSHSY and CDR2 SAAADI come from the germline V gene. The CDR3 bases are TGCGCCAGCAGAACAGCGGGAGGGGGTCACGAGCAGTACTTC. It codes for CASRTAGGGHEQYF.

Worth noting for this clone: Other DNA variants within this sample encode the same CDR3. V is TRBV18 and J is TRBJ2-2; 8 positions agree with TRBD2. This CDR3 is 15 amino acids long. J gave up 0 bases and V 3 bases, and 0 bases lay outside the gene matches. From germline, CDR1 is KGHSH and CDR2 LQKENI. The DNA for the CDR3 is TGTGCCAGCTCACCGCGGGAGGCGAACACCGGGGAGCTGTTTTTT. Translated, it gives CASSPREANTGELFF.

In this sample, this clone turned up a few times. CDR3: CASRIGPSYNEQFF. The CDR3 bases are TGTGCCAGCAGAATCGGACCCTCCTACAATGAGCAGTTCTTC. The V call is TRBV27, the J call TRBJ2-1; D is unclear. Trimming removed 6 bases from V and 0 bases from J, with 9 bases in between. This CDR3 has 14 amino acids. Germline CDR1 MNHEY, CDR2 SMNVEV (reference sequence).

The J gene is TRBJ1-5, the V gene TRBV7-2; maybe TRBD1 (5 bases). The V gene's germline CDR1 is SGHTA and CDR2 FQGNSA. Trimming shortened V by 1 base and J by 0 bases, and 10 bases separated the two germline ends. CDR3 length: 16 residues. CDR3 coding DNA: TGTGCCAGCAGCTTAGGGGGGTGGTATAGCAATCAGCCCCAGCATTTT. It specifies CASSLGGWYSNQPQHF.

The chain has TRBV27 and TRBJ2-1; a weak D match, TRBD1 (6 bases). The germline gives CDR1 MNHEY, CDR2 SMNVEV (reference sequence). The CDR3 is 16 amino acids. V was pared by 4 bases and J by 2 bases, with 15 bases between. CDR3 in amino acids: CASSSLQGLTYNEQFF. For the CDR3, the DNA is TGTGCCAGCAGTTCATTACAGGGTCTAACCTACAATGAGCAGTTCTTC.

This clone was observed a single time. The genes are TRBV6-5 and TRBJ2-6; D is ambiguous. Germline V gene sequence: CDR1 MNHEY, CDR2 SVGAGI. The CDR3 runs to 13 residues. V was trimmed by 4 bases and J by 15 bases, leaving 16 bases between them. DNA of the CDR3: TGTGCCAGCAGTTTCGACCTCACCTGGGACCTGACTTTC. It encodes CASSFDLTWDLTF.

The V and J genes are TRBV28 and TRBJ2-5; the D is unclear. The tail of the sequence fits TRBJ2-7 better, so the J call may be wrong. Germline loops: CDR1 MDHEN, CDR2 SYDVKM. The CDR3 runs to 14 residues. CDR3 in amino acids: CASSLSGNRDEQYF. The CDR3 DNA is TGTGCCAGCAGTTTATCCGGAAATAGGGACGAGCAGTACTTC.